A single T cell receptor (beta chain) is shown here with its context. Primers for the PCR totalled 60 Vbeta and 13 Jbeta. This table comes from immunoSEQ multiplex PCR, and its TCRdb copy is limited to in-frame clones, with some not included. The repertoire has under 150,000 clones, under 85% of them found once; the top ten carry more than 7.5%. The data belong to a study of cytomegalovirus exposure and HLA in healthy donors. The TCR sequence derives from a woman aged 50 to 60 in good health and CMV-seropositive. Sequenced input: PBMCs.

Written as DNA, the CDR3 is TGTGCCAGCAGCTGGTCAGGGGGTAGTAATGAAAAACTGTTTTTT. It encodes CASSWSGGSNEKLFF. The chain recombines TRBV5-6 with TRBJ1-4; 7 bases align to TRBD1. The CDR3 extends over 15 amino acids. Germline V gene sequence: CDR1 SGHDT, CDR2 YYEEEE. V was pared by 3 bases and J by 4 bases, with 6 bases of the junction left unmatched.